The present T cell receptor beta chain was sequenced within a study of tumor-infiltrating lymphocytes in primary liver carcinoma. The blood RNA (from unsorted whole blood) was obtained, and germline DNA was also extracted. The investigators made TCR beta cDNA from about 500 ng total RNA, using a constant-region primer. Libraries for TCR beta were built through three nested multiplex PCR rounds, which together made up a slightly modified ARM-PCR procedure. TRBV1-TRBV30 forward primers and a C-beta reverse primer were used in the first two PCR rounds, which each ran for about 9 cycles. MiXCR, run by TCRdb on the multiplex PCR reads, gives a single entry per CDR3 protein. The sample has around 170,000 distinct CDR3 sequences, around 60% seen once. In the case of this clonotype: The junction departs from germline at one end; a sequencing error may be responsible.

Germline CDR1 WNHNN, CDR2 SYGVQD (reference sequence). The CDR3 is 15 residues long. This rearrangement joins TRBV10-1 to TRBJ2-7; 9 bases line up with TRBD1. Input material: peripheral blood. This sequence originates from a man aged 40-55 years with primary liver carcinoma and hepatitis B virus infection. The CDR3 reads CASSGGTGSFYEQYF. DNA for the CDR3: TGCGCCAGCAGTGGGGGGACAGGGTCGTTTTACGAGCAATACTTC.